These T cell receptor beta chains were read from a single sample in a study of blood T cell repertoires in COVID-19. The data were produced by immunoSEQ multiplex PCR, yet TCRdb's version contains in-frame clones alone and is incomplete. The data show roughly 160,000 clones, roughly 87% seen once. The sequencing input was peripheral blood. The receptors were gathered from a woman aged 60-70 years who had recovered from COVID-19. CDR3s leave out the opening cysteine and the closing phenylalanine or tryptophan. The order of the fields is J gene, V gene, CDR3 length, CDR3 protein.

j_gene: TRBJ2-3
v_gene: TRBV19
len: 11
CDR3aa: ASSIRLRDTQY

j_gene: TRBJ1-1
v_gene: TRBV5-4
len: 10
CDR3aa: ASSDRDTEAF

j_gene: TRBJ2-7
v_gene: TRBV4-3
len: 11
CDR3aa: ASSQDRAGEQY

j_gene: TRBJ2-1
v_gene: TRBV27
len: 14
CDR3aa: ASSDSPWGGGGEQF

j_gene: TRBJ1-2
v_gene: TRBV5-1
len: 11
CDR3aa: ASSLGQGNGYT

j_gene: TRBJ2-7
v_gene: TRBV29-1
len: 10
CDR3aa: SGRSGDYEQY

j_gene: TRBJ1-1
v_gene: TRBV4-3
len: 16
CDR3aa: ASSQDLNGGPTGTEAF

j_gene: TRBJ2-3
v_gene: TRBV6-6
len: 11
CDR3aa: ASRPSTGDTQY

j_gene: TRBJ1-5
v_gene: TRBV28
len: 13
CDR3aa: ASSFRSGGSKPQH

j_gene: TRBJ1-1
v_gene: TRBV12-3/TRBV12-4
len: 11
CDR3aa: ASSFDRGAEAF

j_gene: TRBJ1-1
v_gene: TRBV5-1
len: 12
CDR3aa: ASRTGTGLSEAF

j_gene: TRBJ2-3
v_gene: TRBV6-1
len: 13
CDR3aa: ASSEPAGGPDTQY

j_gene: TRBJ1-3
v_gene: TRBV19
len: 12
CDR3aa: ASSPQGTGNTIY

j_gene: TRBJ2-1
v_gene: TRBV27
len: 12
CDR3aa: ATRVDRDDNEQF

j_gene: TRBJ1-3
v_gene: TRBV7-9
len: 12
CDR3aa: ASSLRGTGNTIY

j_gene: TRBJ1-1
v_gene: TRBV9
len: 11
CDR3aa: ASSIGVGTEAF

j_gene: TRBJ2-3
v_gene: TRBV7-8
len: 14
CDR3aa: ASSLARTSPTDTQY

j_gene: TRBJ2-1
v_gene: TRBV5-1
len: 9
CDR3aa: ASTRGNEQF

j_gene: TRBJ1-6
v_gene: TRBV28
len: 9
CDR3aa: ASRADSPLH

j_gene: TRBJ1-2
v_gene: TRBV5-4
len: 9
CDR3aa: ASSSRGGYT

j_gene: TRBJ2-3
v_gene: TRBV5-8
len: 12
CDR3aa: ASSSGLAQDTQY

j_gene: TRBJ2-5
v_gene: TRBV4-1
len: 15
CDR3aa: ASSPTTSGGSQETQY

j_gene: TRBJ1-3
v_gene: TRBV18
len: 15
CDR3aa: ASSPQGSIVSGNTIY

j_gene: TRBJ2-1
v_gene: TRBV5-4
len: 14
CDR3aa: ASSLAIRQGGNEQF

j_gene: TRBJ2-1
v_gene: TRBV5-4
len: 14
CDR3aa: ASSTAGGRNYNEQF

j_gene: TRBJ2-3
v_gene: TRBV7-6
len: 10
CDR3aa: ASSRQGDTQY

j_gene: TRBJ2-7
v_gene: TRBV29-1
len: 11
CDR3aa: SVEGVISYEQY

j_gene: TRBJ2-3
v_gene: TRBV3-1/TRBV3-2
len: 15
CDR3aa: ASSQMTSGGFADTQY

j_gene: TRBJ2-7
v_gene: TRBV5-8
len: 11
CDR3aa: ASSLYRVGEQY

j_gene: TRBJ2-2
v_gene: TRBV16
len: 12
CDR3aa: ASSQFRGSGELF

j_gene: TRBJ2-5
v_gene: TRBV3-1/TRBV3-2
len: 12
CDR3aa: ASSLSGMQETQY

j_gene: TRBJ2-2
v_gene: TRBV29-1
len: 13
CDR3aa: SVVRAGGNTGELF

j_gene: TRBJ2-3
v_gene: TRBV5-4
len: 14
CDR3aa: ASSRRLAGVGDTQY

j_gene: TRBJ2-7
v_gene: TRBV6-5
len: 13
CDR3aa: ASSLTGTGGYEQY

j_gene: TRBJ2-7
v_gene: TRBV14
len: 12
CDR3aa: ASSLSGTGGPGY

j_gene: TRBJ2-5
v_gene: TRBV10-3
len: 16
CDR3aa: AISESTVSGGAQETQY

j_gene: TRBJ1-3
v_gene: TRBV4-1
len: 16
CDR3aa: ASSQAFAGADSGNTIY

j_gene: TRBJ1-2
v_gene: TRBV19
len: 12
CDR3aa: ASSIWRTTGGYT

j_gene: TRBJ1-5
v_gene: TRBV4-2
len: 14
CDR3aa: ASSHDTGGRNQPQH

j_gene: TRBJ1-2
v_gene: TRBV28
len: 13
CDR3aa: ASSGLGTGGYGYT